Following are 20 T cell receptor beta chains from one sample sequenced in a study of T cells after yellow fever vaccination. One entry per CDR3 protein results from TCRdb running MiXCR on the 5' RACE reads. The table records around 250,000 distinct CDR3 sequences, 6.9% of them present only once. The source material was CD4+ T cells sorted from PBMCs, sampled 15 days after the yellow fever booster vaccination. The receptors derive from a man aged 30 to 45 who received the YFV17D yellow fever vaccine.

This chain uses TRBV5-4 with TRBJ1-1, with TRBD1 as a possible D gene (5 bases). With 2 bases removed from V and 4 bases from J, the gap between germline ends came to 21 bases. Germline V lookup: CDR1 SGHNT, CDR2 YYREEE (reference sequence). This CDR3 comprises 17 residues. CDR3 amino acids: CASSFYRGVLSGTEAFF. The CDR3 DNA reads as TGTGCCAGCAGCTTTTATAGGGGCGTTCTCTCAGGCACTGAAGCTTTCTTT.

The sample holds many counts of this clonotype. This chain uses TRBV7-9 with TRBJ2-1; no reliable D call. Trimming removed 3 bases from V and 9 bases from J, with 6 bases in between. Germline V lookup: CDR1 SEHNR, CDR2 FQNEAQ (reference sequence). CDR3 length: 11 amino acids. Here the CDR3 reads CASSFRSEQFF. The CDR3 DNA reads as TGTGCCAGCAGCTTCCGGAGTGAGCAGTTCTTC.

V and J are TRBV20-1 and TRBJ2-7; D is undetermined. CDR3 length: 11 amino acids. V was shortened by 2 bases and J by 2 bases, with 4 bases between the two germline ends. CDR1 and CDR2 (germline): DFQATT, SNEGSKA (reference sequence). Here the CDR3 DNA reads TGCAGTGCTAGAAATCCCTACGAGCAGTACTTC. It yields the protein CSARNPYEQYF.

This clonotype was picked up a small number of times. The rearrangement joins TRBV11-2 to TRBJ2-1, with TRBD2 matching 7 bases. V was pared by 1 base and J by 4 bases, with 7 bases of the junction left unmatched. Germline-derived CDR1 and CDR2 are SGHAT and FQNNGV. The CDR3 extends over 16 amino acids. Here the CDR3 reads CASSLVNLAVYNEQFF. CDR3 DNA: TGTGCCAGCAGCTTAGTAAATCTAGCGGTATACAATGAGCAGTTCTTC.

The sample holds many counts of this clonotype. The gene calls are TRBV12-3 or TRBV12-4 and TRBJ1-1; 7 bases map to TRBD1. This CDR3 comprises 14 residues. V gave up 4 bases and J gave up 8 bases; unmatched junction bases: 10. The chain's CDR3 is CASSSQMTGTEAFF. The CDR3 DNA reads TGTGCCAGCAGTTCCCAAATGACAGGGACCGAAGCTTTCTTT.

In its sample, this clonotype was seen a few times. The chain is built from TRBV6-2 or TRBV6-3 and TRBJ2-1; TRBD2 agrees at 8 bases. After removal of 2 bases from V and 8 bases from J, the junction contained 20 bases not matched to a gene. Germline-derived CDR1 and CDR2 are MNHEY and SVGEGT. The CDR3 is 19 amino acids. The CDR3 here is CASSYLLGSGRRERDEQFF. DNA of the CDR3: TGTGCCAGCAGTTACCTCCTCGGGAGCGGGAGAAGGGAAAGGGATGAGCAGTTCTTC.

J is TRBJ2-5 and V is TRBV5-1; D could derive from TRBD1 or TRBD2 (5 bases each). The germline gives CDR1 SGHRS, CDR2 YFSETQ. V was shortened by 6 bases and J by 2 bases, with 11 bases between the two germline ends. There are 13 residues in the CDR3. DNA of the CDR3: TGCGCCAGCACCCTGGGACGTCAAGAGACCCAGTACTTC. Protein product: CASTLGRQETQYF.

This clonotype has a count of ten or more. The V gene is TRBV7-2, the J gene TRBJ2-7; D ambiguous. Germline V CDR1 and CDR2: SGHTA, FQGNSA. This CDR3 contains 16 residues. The V gene lost 4 bases and the J gene lost 3 bases, with 19 bases spanning the gap. CDR3 amino acids: CASSSRVVGSGYEQYF. Written as DNA, the CDR3 is TGTGCCAGCAGCTCTAGGGTGGTGGGTTCGGGCTACGAGCAGTACTTC.

This rearrangement joins TRBV6-2 or TRBV6-3 to TRBJ2-1; no clear D. This CDR3 contains 12 residues. Germline lookup yields CDR1 MNHEY and CDR2 SVGEGT. Trimming stripped 6 bases from V and 12 bases from J, with 15 bases between. This CDR3 reads CASRSQILRQFF. The CDR3 region has the DNA TGTGCCAGCAGAAGTCAGATCCTTCGGCAGTTCTTC.

This clonotype was picked up many times. The chain has TRBV10-3 and TRBJ2-3; D is perhaps TRBD1 (5 bases). The V end was cut by 3 bases, the J end by 6 bases, with 10 bases between. CDR3 length equals 13 residues. Germline V lookup: CDR1 ENHRY, CDR2 SYGVKD. The CDR3, as DNA: TGTGCCATCAGTGATTGGGGCCCGGATACGCAGTATTTT. This gives the protein CAISDWGPDTQYF.

V gene TRBV5-1 combines with J gene TRBJ2-1; 7 bases are a match to TRBD1. V dropped 4 bases and J dropped 2; count of bases not matched to a gene: 6. Germline V lookup: CDR1 SGHRS, CDR2 YFSETQ. The CDR3 sequence is 15 residues long. The CDR3 DNA reads TGCGCCAGCAGCCCACAAGGGGGCCCCTACAATGAGCAGTTCTTC. This codes for CASSPQGGPYNEQFF.

This clonotype was recorded a few times. The J gene is TRBJ2-5, the V gene TRBV5-1; 7 bases are shared with TRBD2. Germline lookup yields CDR1 SGHRS and CDR2 YFSETQ. V dropped 0 bases and J dropped 1; count of bases not matched to a gene: 6. The CDR3 has 16 residues. The CDR3 loop is CASSLGGEGSQETQYF. CDR3 coding DNA: TGCGCCAGCAGCTTGGGAGGGGAGGGATCCCAAGAGACCCAGTACTTC.

This clonotype was counted a few times. The rearrangement uses TRBV19 and TRBJ2-5; D call uncertain. Germline V gene sequence: CDR1 LNHDA, CDR2 SQIVND (reference sequence). The CDR3 is 16 amino acids. V gave up 1 base and J gave up 4 bases, with 16 bases separating them. The CDR3 bases are TGTGCCAGTAGTATAGGCAATCTTGGCACCCGAGAGACCCAGTACTTC. Its protein is CASSIGNLGTRETQYF.

This clonotype was seen repeatedly, ten times or more. The rearrangement uses TRBV7-2 and TRBJ1-3, with D hard to call. Germline assignment: CDR1 SGHTA and CDR2 FQGNSA. The CDR3 runs 11 residues. Trimming stripped 5 bases from V and 8 bases from J, with 7 bases between. CDR3 amino acids: CASSPSYTIYF. CDR3 nucleotides: TGTGCCAGCAGCCCCTCTTACACCATATATTTT. The full variable domain, its missing parts supplied by reference TRBV7-2 and TRBJ1-3, is GAGVSQSPSNKVTEKGKDVELRCDPISGHTALYWYRQSLGQGLEFLIYFQGNSAPDKSGLPSDRFSAERTGGSVSTLTIQRTQQEDSAVYLCASSPSYTIYFGEGSWLTVV.

This clonotype was counted ten times or more. This chain joins TRBV5-1 and TRBJ2-1, with D perhaps TRBD1 or TRBD2 (5 bases each). Trimming pared 0 bases from V and 10 bases from J, leaving 8 bases between. Germline V lookup: CDR1 SGHRS, CDR2 YFSETQ. CDR3 length equals 12 residues. The chain's CDR3 is CASSLGGPEQFF. The CDR3 DNA reads as TGCGCCAGCAGCTTGGGGGGACCGGAGCAGTTCTTC.

This clonotype was detected many times. The chain recombines TRBV3-1 with TRBJ2-1; TRBD2 is a possible D gene (5 bases). The length of the CDR3 is 12 residues. Trimming cost V 3 bases and J 10 bases, with 10 bases left between them. CDR1 and CDR2 from the germline V gene are LGHDT and YNNKEL (reference sequence). CDR3: CASSQGPGEQFF. In DNA, the CDR3 is TGTGCCAGCAGCCAGGGCCCGGGGGAGCAGTTCTTC.

This chain connects TRBV7-3 to TRBJ2-5; 9 bases are a match to TRBD1. CDR1 and CDR2 from the germline V gene are SGHTA and FQGTGA. The CDR3 contains 15 residues. The V and J ends lost 5 bases and 2 bases, in that order; junction bases with no gene match: 6. The CDR3 sequence is CASSRGTGQQETQYF. CDR3 bases: TGTGCCAGCAGCAGAGGGACAGGGCAGCAAGAGACCCAGTACTTC.

In its sample, this clonotype was seen many times. The chain couples TRBV29-1 to TRBJ2-3, with a possible D match to TRBD2 (6 bases). Germline assignment: CDR1 SQVTM and CDR2 ANQGSEA. The CDR3 is made up of 15 amino acids. V gave up 1 base and J gave up 2 bases, with 13 bases separating them. The CDR3 DNA reads as TGCAGCGTTGAAGGAGTCCCGGGAGACACAGATACGCAGTATTTT. Residues: CSVEGVPGDTDTQYF.

The chain carries TRBV29-1 and TRBJ2-3, with a tentative D call TRBD2 (6 bases). CDR1 SQVTM and CDR2 ANQGSEA come from the germline V gene. The V end was cut by 5 bases, the J end by 6 bases, with 15 bases between. The CDR3 contains 13 residues. The CDR3: CSVLTGGMDTQYF. CDR3 sequence (DNA): TGCAGCGTTCTAACTGGGGGGATGGATACGCAGTATTTT.

In this sample, this clonotype turned up many times. The gene calls are TRBV12-3 or TRBV12-4 and TRBJ2-5; 14 bases match TRBD2. The CDR3 is 16 amino acids. J lost 5 bases, V lost 6 bases, and 8 bases had no gene match. The DNA for the CDR3 is TGTGCCAGCAGCATTGGGACTAGCGGGAGCGGGGAGACCCAGTACTTC. It translates to CASSIGTSGSGETQYF.